These 10 T cell receptor beta chains were sequenced from one sample in a study of blood T cell repertoires in COVID-19. The repertoire was sequenced with immunoSEQ multiplex PCR; TCRdb's copy has only in-frame clones and lacks some. Altogether tens of thousands of clones are present, around 85% being singletons, with the ten largest covering about 15%. Source material: peripheral blood. All receptors derive from a human donor with acute or convalescent COVID-19. The donor label of this sample is uncertain.

The V gene is TRBV6-1, the J gene TRBJ2-5; 8 bases map to TRBD2. The V segment lost 3 bases and the J segment 4 bases; nucleotides outside the gene matches: 10. The CDR3 sequence is 16 residues long. Germline-derived CDR1 and CDR2 are MNHNS and SASEGT. The CDR3 is CASSDYRTSSLETQYF. The CDR3 DNA reads TGTGCCAGCAGTGACTATCGGACTAGCTCACTAGAGACCCAGTACTTC.

This clone is a singleton in its sample. The rearrangement uses TRBV11-3 and TRBJ1-1, with D possibly matching TRBD1 (6 bases). Trimming removed 1 base from V and 9 bases from J, with 15 bases in between. The germline V gene encodes CDR1 SGHNT and CDR2 YENEEA. This CDR3 comprises 14 residues. The CDR3 spells CASSLVQGYNQAFF. The CDR3 DNA follows: TGTGCCAGCAGCTTAGTACAGGGTTATAATCAAGCTTTCTTT. Filled out from reference TRBV11-3 and TRBJ1-1, the complete variable domain reads EAGVVQSPRYKIIEKKQPVAFWCNPISGHNTLYWYLQNLGQGPELLIRYENEEAVDDSQLPKDRFSAERLKGVDSTLKIQPAELGDSAVYLCASSLVQGYNQAFFGQGTRLTVV.

The gene calls are TRBV10-3 and TRBJ2-3; TRBD1 aligns across 12 bases. V was clipped by 3 bases and J by 5 bases; unmatched bases: 6. CDR3 length equals 16 residues. Germline CDR1 reads ENHRY; CDR2 reads SYGVKD. Here the CDR3 reads CAISDPGQGARDTQYF. The CDR3 nucleotides are TGTGCCATCAGTGACCCGGGACAGGGGGCTAGAGATACGCAGTATTTT.

In this sample, this clone turned up once. The chain has TRBV5-4 and TRBJ2-2; no firm D call. The CDR3 is 13 amino acids. Germline-derived CDR1 and CDR2 are SGHNT and YYREEE (reference sequence). Trimming pared 9 bases from V and 1 base from J, leaving 10 bases between. CDR3 nucleotide sequence: TGTGCCATCGCGGTGGGGAACACCGGGGAGCTGTTTTTT. It codes for CAIAVGNTGELFF.

This chain uses TRBV2 with TRBJ2-5, with 8 bases that match TRBD1. V lost 6 bases, J lost 5 bases, and 11 bases stayed unmatched. This CDR3 comprises 15 residues. The germline CDR1 and CDR2 sequences are SNHLY and FYNNEI. The CDR3: CASSPQGARGETQYF. CDR3 nucleotide sequence: TGTGCCAGCAGCCCCCAGGGGGCGCGGGGTGAGACCCAGTACTTC. Drawing the rest from reference TRBV2 and TRBJ2-5, the complete variable domain is EPEVTQTPSHQVTQMGQEVILRCVPISNHLYFYWYRQILGQKVEFLVSFYNNEISEKSEIFDDQFSVERPDGSNFTLKIRSTKLEDSAMYFCASSPQGARGETQYFGPGTRLLVL.

V is TRBV12-3 or TRBV12-4 and J is TRBJ1-1; D remains ambiguous. The CDR3 covers 11 residues. The ends were cut back, 9 bases at V and 4 bases at J, with 9 bases in the middle. The CDR3: CASGRSTEAFF. The CDR3 DNA sequence: TGTGCCAGTGGAAGGAGCACTGAAGCTTTCTTT.

The V call is TRBV5-1, the J call TRBJ2-5, with TRBD2 matching 8 bases. Trimming cost V 5 bases and J 5 bases; bases outside gene matches: 5. The CDR3 runs to 13 residues. CDR1 and CDR2 from the germline V gene are SGHRS and YFSETQ. The CDR3: CASRDSGIETQYF. In nucleotides, the CDR3 is TGCGCCAGCAGGGATAGCGGGATTGAGACCCAGTACTTC.

The chain carries TRBV11-3 and TRBJ1-1; tentative D call: TRBD1 (5 bases). The CDR3 spans 16 residues. Per the germline V gene, CDR1 is SGHNT and CDR2 is YENEEA. Between the trimmed V and J ends, which lost 0 bases and 1 base, there was a span of 12 bases. This chain's CDR3 is CASSLDGGGPNTEAFF. CDR3 nucleotide sequence: TGTGCCAGCAGCTTAGATGGCGGGGGTCCGAACACTGAAGCTTTCTTT.

CDR3 nucleotide sequence: TGCGCCAGCAGCTTTATGCTCGCGGGACAGGGCAGCGGCTACACCTTC. This gives the protein CASSFMLAGQGSGYTF. This sequence joins TRBV5-1 and TRBJ1-2, with 9 bases identical to TRBD1. Germline CDR1 SGHRS, CDR2 YFSETQ. V lost 2 bases, J lost 8 bases, and 13 bases stayed unmatched. The CDR3 is made up of 16 amino acids.

The chain has TRBV4-2 and TRBJ2-5; D is unresolved. This CDR3 spans 15 amino acids. Trimming cost V 0 bases and J 4 bases, with 12 bases left between them. CDR1 and CDR2 (germline): LGHNA, YNFKEQ. The CDR3 sequence is CASSQDTWARETQYF. CDR3 sequence (DNA): TGTGCCAGCAGCCAAGATACCTGGGCGCGAGAGACCCAGTACTTC.